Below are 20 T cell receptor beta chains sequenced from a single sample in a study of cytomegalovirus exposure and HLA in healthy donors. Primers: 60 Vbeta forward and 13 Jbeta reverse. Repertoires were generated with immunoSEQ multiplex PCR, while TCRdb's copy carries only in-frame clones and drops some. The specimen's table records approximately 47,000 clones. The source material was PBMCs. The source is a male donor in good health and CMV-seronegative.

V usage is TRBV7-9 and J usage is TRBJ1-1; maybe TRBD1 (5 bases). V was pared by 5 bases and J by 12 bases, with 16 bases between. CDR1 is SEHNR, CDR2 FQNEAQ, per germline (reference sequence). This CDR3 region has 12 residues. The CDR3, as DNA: TGTGCCAGCAGCAGGGCCGAAGGACAAACTTTCTTT. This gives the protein CASSRAEGQTFF.

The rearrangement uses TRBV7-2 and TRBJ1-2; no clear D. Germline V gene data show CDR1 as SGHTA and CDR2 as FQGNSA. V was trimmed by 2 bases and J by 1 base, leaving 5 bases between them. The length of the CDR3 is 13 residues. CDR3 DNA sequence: TGTGCCAGCAGCTTATCAGTTAACTATGGCTACACCTTC. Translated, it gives CASSLSVNYGYTF. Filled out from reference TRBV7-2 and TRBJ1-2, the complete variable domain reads GAGVSQSPSNKVTEKGKDVELRCDPISGHTALYWYRQSLGQGLEFLIYFQGNSAPDKSGLPSDRFSAERTGGSVSTLTIQRTQQEDSAVYLCASSLSVNYGYTFGSGTRLTVV.

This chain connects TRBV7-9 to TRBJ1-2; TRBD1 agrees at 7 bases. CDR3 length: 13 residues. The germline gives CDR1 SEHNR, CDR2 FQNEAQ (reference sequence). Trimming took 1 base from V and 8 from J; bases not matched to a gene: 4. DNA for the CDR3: TGTGCCAGCAGCTTAGAGAACAGGGGAGGCTACACCTTC. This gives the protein CASSLENRGGYTF. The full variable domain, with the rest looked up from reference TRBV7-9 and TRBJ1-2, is DTGVSQNPRHKITKRGQNVTFRCDPISEHNRLYWYRQTLGQGPEFLTYFQNEAQLEKSRLLSDRFSAERPKGSFSTLEIQRTEQGDSAMYLCASSLENRGGYTFGSGTRLTVV.

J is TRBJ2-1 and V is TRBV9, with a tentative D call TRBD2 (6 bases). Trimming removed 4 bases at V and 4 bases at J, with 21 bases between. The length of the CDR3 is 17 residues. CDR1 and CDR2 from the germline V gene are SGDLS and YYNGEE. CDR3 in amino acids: CASSRTVAVGLYNEQFF. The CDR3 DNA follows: TGTGCCAGCAGCAGAACAGTAGCGGTGGGACTTTACAATGAGCAGTTCTTC. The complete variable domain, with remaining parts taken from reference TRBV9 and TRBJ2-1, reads DSGVTQTPKHLITATGQRVTLRCSPRSGDLSVYWYQQSLDQGLQFLIQYYNGEERAKGNILERFSAQQFPDLHSELNLSSLELGDSALYFCASSRTVAVGLYNEQFFGPGTRLTVL.

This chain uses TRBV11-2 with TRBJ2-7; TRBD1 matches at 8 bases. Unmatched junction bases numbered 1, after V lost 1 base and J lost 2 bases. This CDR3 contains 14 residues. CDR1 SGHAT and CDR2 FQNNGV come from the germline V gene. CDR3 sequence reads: CASSLGQGTYEQYF. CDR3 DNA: TGTGCCAGCAGCTTAGGACAGGGGACCTACGAGCAGTACTTC.

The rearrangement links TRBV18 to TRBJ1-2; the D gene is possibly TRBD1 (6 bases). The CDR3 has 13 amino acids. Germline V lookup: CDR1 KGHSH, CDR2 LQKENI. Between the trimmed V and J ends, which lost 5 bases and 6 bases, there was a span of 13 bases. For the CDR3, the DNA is TGTGCCAGCTCAGGAACATACAGGGATGGCTACACCTTC. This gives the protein CASSGTYRDGYTF.

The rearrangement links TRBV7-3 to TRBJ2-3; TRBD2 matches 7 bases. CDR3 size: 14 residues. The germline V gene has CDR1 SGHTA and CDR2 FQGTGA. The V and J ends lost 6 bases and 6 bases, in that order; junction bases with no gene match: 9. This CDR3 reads CASRTAGRGDTQYF. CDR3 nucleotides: TGTGCCAGCAGGACCGCAGGGCGGGGGGATACGCAGTATTTT.

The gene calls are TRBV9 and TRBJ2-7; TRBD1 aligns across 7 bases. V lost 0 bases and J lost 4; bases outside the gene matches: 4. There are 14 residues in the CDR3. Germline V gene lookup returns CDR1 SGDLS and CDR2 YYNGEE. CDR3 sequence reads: CASSVAPGQYEQYF. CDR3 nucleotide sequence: TGTGCCAGCAGCGTAGCCCCGGGACAGTACGAGCAGTACTTC.

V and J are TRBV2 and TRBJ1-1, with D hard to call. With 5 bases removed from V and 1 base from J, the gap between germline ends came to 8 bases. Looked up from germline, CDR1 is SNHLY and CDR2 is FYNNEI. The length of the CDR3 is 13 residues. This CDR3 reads CASSRQANTEAFF. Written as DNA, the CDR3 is TGTGCCAGCAGTCGTCAGGCGAACACTGAAGCTTTCTTT.

The CDR3 loop is CSVARLAGGMDTQYF. The CDR3 DNA reads as TGCAGCGTTGCCAGACTAGCGGGGGGGATGGATACGCAGTATTTT. The chain combines TRBV29-1 with TRBJ2-3; 14 bases line up with TRBD2. The CDR3 totals 15 residues. Trimming at V came to 4 bases and at J to 6 bases, leaving 6 bases not matched to a gene. Per the germline V gene, CDR1 is SQVTM and CDR2 is ANQGSEA.

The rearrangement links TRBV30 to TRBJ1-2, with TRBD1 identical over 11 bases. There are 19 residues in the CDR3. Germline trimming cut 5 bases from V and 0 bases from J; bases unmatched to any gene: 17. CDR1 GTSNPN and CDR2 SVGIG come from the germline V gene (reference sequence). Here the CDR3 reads CAWAFGTGGFRLANYGYTF. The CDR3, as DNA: TGTGCCTGGGCCTTTGGGACAGGGGGGTTCAGATTAGCTAACTATGGCTACACCTTC. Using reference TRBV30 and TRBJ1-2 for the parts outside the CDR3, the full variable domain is SQTIHQWPATLVQPVGSPLSLECTVEGTSNPNLYWYRQAAGRGLQLLFYSVGIGQISSEVPQNLSASRPQDRQFILSSKKLLLSDSGFYLCAWAFGTGGFRLANYGYTFGSGTRLTVV.

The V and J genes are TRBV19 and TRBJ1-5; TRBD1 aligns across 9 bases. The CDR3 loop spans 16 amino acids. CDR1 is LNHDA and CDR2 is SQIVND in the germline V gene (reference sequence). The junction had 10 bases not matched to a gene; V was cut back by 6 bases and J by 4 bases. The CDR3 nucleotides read TGTGCCAGTAGGGGGGACCGGGACAGGGTAAATCAGCCCCAGCATTTT. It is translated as CASRGDRDRVNQPQHF.

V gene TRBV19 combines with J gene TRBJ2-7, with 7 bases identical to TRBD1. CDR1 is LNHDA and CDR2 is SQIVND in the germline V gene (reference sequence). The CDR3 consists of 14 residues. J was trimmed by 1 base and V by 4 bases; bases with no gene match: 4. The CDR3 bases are TGTGCCAGTAGTACACAGGGGTCGTCCTACGAGCAGTACTTC. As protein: CASSTQGSSYEQYF.

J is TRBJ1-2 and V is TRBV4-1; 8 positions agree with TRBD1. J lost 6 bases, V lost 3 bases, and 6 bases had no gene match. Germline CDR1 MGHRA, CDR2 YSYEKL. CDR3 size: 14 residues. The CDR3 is CASSHFQGADGYTF. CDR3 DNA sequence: TGCGCCAGCAGCCATTTCCAGGGGGCGGATGGCTACACCTTC.

CDR3 protein: CATSVPGQGVWKQFF. For the CDR3, the DNA is TGTGCCACCAGCGTACCGGGACAGGGGGTCTGGAAGCAGTTCTTC. The chain is built from TRBV15 and TRBJ2-1; the match to TRBD1 covers 11 bases. V trimming: 5 bases; J trimming: 11 bases; junction bases outside the gene matches: 11. The CDR3 loop spans 15 amino acids. The germline V gene encodes CDR1 LNHNV and CDR2 YYDKDF (reference sequence).

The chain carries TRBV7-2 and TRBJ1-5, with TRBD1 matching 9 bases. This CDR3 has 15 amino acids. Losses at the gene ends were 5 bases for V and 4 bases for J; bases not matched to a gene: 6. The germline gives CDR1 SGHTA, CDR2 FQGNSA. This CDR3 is CASSLDRGKNQPQHF. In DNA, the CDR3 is TGTGCCAGCAGCCTCGACAGGGGGAAGAATCAGCCCCAGCATTTT.

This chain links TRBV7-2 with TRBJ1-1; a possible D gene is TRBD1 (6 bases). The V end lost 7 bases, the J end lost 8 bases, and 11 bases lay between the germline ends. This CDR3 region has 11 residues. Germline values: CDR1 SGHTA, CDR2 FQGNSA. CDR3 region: CASTGTPEAFF. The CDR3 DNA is TGTGCCAGCACAGGGACACCCGAAGCTTTCTTT. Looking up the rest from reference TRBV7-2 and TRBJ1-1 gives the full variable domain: GAGVSQSPSNKVTEKGKDVELRCDPISGHTALYWYRQSLGQGLEFLIYFQGNSAPDKSGLPSDRFSAERTGGSVSTLTIQRTQQEDSAVYLCASTGTPEAFFGQGTRLTVV.

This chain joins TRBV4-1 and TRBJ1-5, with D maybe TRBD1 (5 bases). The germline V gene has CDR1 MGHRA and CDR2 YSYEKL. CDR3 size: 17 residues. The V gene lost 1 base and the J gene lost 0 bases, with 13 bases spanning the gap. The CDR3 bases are TGCGCCAGCAGCCAAGTGTGGGGGGGGTATAGCAATCAGCCCCAGCATTTT. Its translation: CASSQVWGGYSNQPQHF.

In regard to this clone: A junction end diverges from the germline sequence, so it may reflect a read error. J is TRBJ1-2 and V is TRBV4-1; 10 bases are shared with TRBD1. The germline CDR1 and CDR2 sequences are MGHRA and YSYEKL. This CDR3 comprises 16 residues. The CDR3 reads CASSQPTTGTGAAVVF. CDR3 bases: TGCGCCAGCAGCCAACCAACCACCGGGACAGGGGCCGCGGTTGTCTTC.

The CDR3 sequence is CASSYSGGDQETQYF. CDR3 DNA: TGCGCCAGCAGCTATAGCGGGGGAGATCAAGAGACCCAGTACTTC. The genes are TRBV5-1 and TRBJ2-5; 9 bases fit TRBD2. The CDR3 consists of 15 residues. The junction had 5 bases not matched to a gene; V was cut back by 3 bases and J by 2 bases. Germline CDR1 and CDR2: SGHRS and YFSETQ.